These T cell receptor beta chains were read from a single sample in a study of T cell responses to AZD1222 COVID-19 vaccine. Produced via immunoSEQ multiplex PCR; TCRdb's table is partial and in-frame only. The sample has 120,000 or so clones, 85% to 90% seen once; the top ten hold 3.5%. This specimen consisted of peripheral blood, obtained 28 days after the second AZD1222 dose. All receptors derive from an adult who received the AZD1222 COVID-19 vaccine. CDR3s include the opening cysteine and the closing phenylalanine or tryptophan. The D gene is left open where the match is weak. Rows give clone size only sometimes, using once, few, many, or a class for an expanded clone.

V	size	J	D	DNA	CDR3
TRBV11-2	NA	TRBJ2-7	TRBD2	TGTGCCAGCTCGGGGGGATACGAGCAGTACTTC	CASSGGYEQYF
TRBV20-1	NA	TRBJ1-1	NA	TGCAGTGCTAGTGGGGCAGGGTTGAAAACTGAAGCTTTCTTT	CSASGAGLKTEAFF
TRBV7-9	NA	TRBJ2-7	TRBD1	TGTGCCAGCAGCGACCGGGACAGGGGAGTTCCCTACGAGCAGTACTTC	CASSDRDRGVPYEQYF
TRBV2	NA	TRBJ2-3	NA	TGTGCCAGCAGTGAAGATGCGGATACGCAGTATTTT	CASSEDADTQYF
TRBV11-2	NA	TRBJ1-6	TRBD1	TGTGCCAGCAGCTACAGGGGCGATAATTCACCCCTCCACTTT	CASSYRGDNSPLHF
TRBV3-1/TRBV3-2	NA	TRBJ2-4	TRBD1	TGTGCCAGCAGCCCTGGGACAGGGGCCGAGGCCAAAAACATTCAGTACTTC	CASSPGTGAEAKNIQYF
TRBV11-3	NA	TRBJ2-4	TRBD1	TGTGCCAGCAGCTTAGAAGGGGGACAGGGCAAAAACATTCAGTACTTC	CASSLEGGQGKNIQYF
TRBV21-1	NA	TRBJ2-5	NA	TGTGCCAGCAGCAAAGCAGTCCACCGCAACCAAGAGACCCAGTACTTC	CASSKAVHRNQETQYF
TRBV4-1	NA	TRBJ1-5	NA	TGCGCCCCCCGCGGGCAGGAAAGAAGCAATCAGCCCCAGCATTTT	CAPRGQERSNQPQHF
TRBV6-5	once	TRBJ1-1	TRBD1	TGTGCGGCTAACAGGGGAGGGACTGAAGCTTTCTTT	CAANRGGTEAFF
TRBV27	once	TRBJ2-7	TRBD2	TGTGCCAGCAGTTTCAGCGGGAGCGTCGCTTCCGAGCAGTACTTC	CASSFSGSVASEQYF
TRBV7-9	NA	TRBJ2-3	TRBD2	TGTGCCAGCAGCGCACAAGCGGGAGTTATAGATACGCAGTATTTT	CASSAQAGVIDTQYF
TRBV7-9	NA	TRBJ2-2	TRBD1	TGTGCCAGCAGGGGACAGGGGAACACCGGGGAGCTGTTTTTT	CASRGQGNTGELFF
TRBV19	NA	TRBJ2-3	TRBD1	TGTGCCAGTAGTACAACCGGGACAGGCCACACAGATACGCAGTATTTT	CASSTTGTGHTDTQYF
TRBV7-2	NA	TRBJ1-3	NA	TGTGCCAGCAGCTCCGGCCCCGGGGGTGGAAACACCATATATTTT	CASSSGPGGGNTIYF
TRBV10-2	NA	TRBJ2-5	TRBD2	TGCGCCAGCAGTGAGGGGGGACTAGCCCAGACCCAGTACTTC	CASSEGGLAQTQYF
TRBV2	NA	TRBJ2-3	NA	TGTGCCAGGGAGGGGCGCGACCTCTCTAGCACAGATACGCAGTATTTT	CAREGRDLSSTDTQYF
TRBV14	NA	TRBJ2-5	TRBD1	TGTGCCAGCAGCCAATGGACAGGGGGCCGTGAGACCCAGTACTTC	CASSQWTGGRETQYF
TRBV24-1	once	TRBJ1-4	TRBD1	TGTGCCACCAGTGATTACAGGGGATCTAATGAAAAACTGTTTTTT	CATSDYRGSNEKLFF